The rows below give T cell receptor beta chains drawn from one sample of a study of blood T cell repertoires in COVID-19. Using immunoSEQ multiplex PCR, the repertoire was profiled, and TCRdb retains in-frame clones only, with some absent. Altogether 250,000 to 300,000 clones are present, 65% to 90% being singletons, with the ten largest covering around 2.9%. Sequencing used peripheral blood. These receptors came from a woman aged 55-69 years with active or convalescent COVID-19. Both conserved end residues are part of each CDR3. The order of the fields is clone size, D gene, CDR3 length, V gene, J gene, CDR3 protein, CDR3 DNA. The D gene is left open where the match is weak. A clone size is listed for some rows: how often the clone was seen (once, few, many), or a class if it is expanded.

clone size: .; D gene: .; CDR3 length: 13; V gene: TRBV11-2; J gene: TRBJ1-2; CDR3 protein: CASSLGQIDGYTF; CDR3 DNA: TGTGCCAGCAGCTTAGGACAGATCGATGGCTACACCTTC
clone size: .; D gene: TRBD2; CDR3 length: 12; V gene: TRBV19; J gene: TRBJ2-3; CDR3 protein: CASGREGDTQYF; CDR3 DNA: TGTGCCAGTGGCAGGGAGGGAGATACGCAGTATTTT
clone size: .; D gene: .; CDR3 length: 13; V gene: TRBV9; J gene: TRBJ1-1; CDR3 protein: CASSVQSNTEAFF; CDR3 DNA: TGTGCCAGCAGCGTACAGTCGAACACTGAAGCTTTCTTT
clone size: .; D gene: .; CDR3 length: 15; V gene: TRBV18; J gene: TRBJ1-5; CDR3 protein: CASSETGAGNQPQHF; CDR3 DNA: TGTGCCAGCTCCGAGACAGGAGCTGGTAATCAGCCCCAGCATTTT
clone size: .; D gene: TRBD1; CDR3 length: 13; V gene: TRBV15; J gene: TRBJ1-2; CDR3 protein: CATSRTGHYGYTF; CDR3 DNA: TGTGCCACCAGCAGGACAGGGCACTATGGCTACACCTTC
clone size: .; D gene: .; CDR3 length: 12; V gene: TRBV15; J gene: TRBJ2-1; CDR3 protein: CATSRVRVEQFF; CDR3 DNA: TGTGCCACCAGCAGAGTCCGGGTTGAGCAGTTCTTC
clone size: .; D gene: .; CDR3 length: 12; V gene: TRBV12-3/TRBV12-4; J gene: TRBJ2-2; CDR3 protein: CASSASTGELFF; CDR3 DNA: TGTGCCAGCAGTGCCAGTACCGGGGAGCTGTTTTTT
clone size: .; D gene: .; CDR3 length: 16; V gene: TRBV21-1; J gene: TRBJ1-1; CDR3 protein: CASSKGLQGMNTEAFF; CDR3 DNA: TGTGCCAGCAGCAAAGGCCTACAGGGTATGAACACTGAAGCTTTCTTT
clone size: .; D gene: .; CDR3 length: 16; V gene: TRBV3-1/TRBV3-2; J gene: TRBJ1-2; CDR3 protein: CASSQPGLATNYGYTF; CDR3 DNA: TGTGCCAGCAGCCAACCCGGACTGGCTACTAACTATGGCTACACCTTC
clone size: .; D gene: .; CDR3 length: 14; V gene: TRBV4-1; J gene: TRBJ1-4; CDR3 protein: CASSRDQTNEKLFF; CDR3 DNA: TGCGCCAGCAGCCGAGACCAAACTAATGAAAAACTGTTTTTT
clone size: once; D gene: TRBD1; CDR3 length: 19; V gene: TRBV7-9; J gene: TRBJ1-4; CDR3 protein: CASSSRTGGYSTTNEKLFF; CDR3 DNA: TGTGCCAGCAGCTCAAGGACAGGGGGCTATTCTACAACTAATGAAAAACTGTTTTTT
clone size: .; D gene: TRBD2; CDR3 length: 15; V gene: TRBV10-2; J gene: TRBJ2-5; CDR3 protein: CASSGTGGPGETQYF; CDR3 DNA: TGCGCCAGCAGTGGGACGGGGGGGCCGGGAGAGACCCAGTACTTC
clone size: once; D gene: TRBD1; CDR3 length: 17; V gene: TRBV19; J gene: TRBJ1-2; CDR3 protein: CASSISSWTGINYGYTF; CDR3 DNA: TGTGCCAGTAGTATAAGCTCATGGACAGGAATAAACTATGGCTACACCTTC
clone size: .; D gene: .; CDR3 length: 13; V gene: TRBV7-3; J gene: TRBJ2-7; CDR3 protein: CASSTRQEHEQYF; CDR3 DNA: TGTGCCAGCAGCACCAGACAGGAGCACGAGCAGTACTTC
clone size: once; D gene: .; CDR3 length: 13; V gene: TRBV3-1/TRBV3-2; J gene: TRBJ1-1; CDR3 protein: CASIRQGNTEAFF; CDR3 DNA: TGTGCCAGCATAAGGCAGGGGAACACTGAAGCTTTCTTT
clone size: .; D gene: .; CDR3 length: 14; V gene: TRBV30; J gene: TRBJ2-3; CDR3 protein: CAWSPGPYTDTQYF; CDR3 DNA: TGTGCCTGGAGTCCAGGGCCGTACACAGATACGCAGTATTTT
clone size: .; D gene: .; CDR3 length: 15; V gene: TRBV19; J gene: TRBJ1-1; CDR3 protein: CASSPRGGQNTEAFF; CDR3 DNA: TGTGCCAGTAGTCCCCGGGGGGGCCAGAACACTGAAGCTTTCTTT
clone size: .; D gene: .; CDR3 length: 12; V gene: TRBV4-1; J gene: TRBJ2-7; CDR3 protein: CASSPQGLEQYF; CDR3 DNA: TGCGCCAGCAGCCCCCAGGGTTTGGAGCAGTACTTC
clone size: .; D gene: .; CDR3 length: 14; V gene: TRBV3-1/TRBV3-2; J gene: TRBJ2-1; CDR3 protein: CASSPGGLTGEQFF; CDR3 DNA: TGTGCCAGCAGCCCCGGAGGACTCACGGGTGAGCAGTTCTTC
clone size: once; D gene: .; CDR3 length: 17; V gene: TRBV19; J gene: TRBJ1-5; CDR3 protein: CASGAPARQYSNQPQHF; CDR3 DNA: TGTGCCAGTGGAGCGCCTGCGAGACAGTATAGCAATCAGCCCCAGCATTTT
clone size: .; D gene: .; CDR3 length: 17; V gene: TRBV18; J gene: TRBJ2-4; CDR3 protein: CASSPWGAGATKNIQYF; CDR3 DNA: TGTGCCAGCTCACCTTGGGGAGCAGGGGCGACGAAAAACATTCAGTACTTC
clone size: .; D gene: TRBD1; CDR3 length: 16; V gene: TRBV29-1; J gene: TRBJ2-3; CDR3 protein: CSVGRGDRGATDTQYF; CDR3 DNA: TGCAGCGTTGGTAGGGGGGACAGGGGGGCCACAGATACGCAGTATTTT
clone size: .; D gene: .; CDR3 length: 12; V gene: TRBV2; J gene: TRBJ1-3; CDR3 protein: CASSESGNTIYF; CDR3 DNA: TGTGCCAGCAGTGAGTCGGGAAACACCATATATTTT
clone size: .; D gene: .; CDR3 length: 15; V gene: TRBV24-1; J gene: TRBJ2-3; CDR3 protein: CATSDRAGSTDTQYF; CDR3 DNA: TGTGCCACCAGTGATAGAGCAGGGAGCACAGATACGCAGTATTTT
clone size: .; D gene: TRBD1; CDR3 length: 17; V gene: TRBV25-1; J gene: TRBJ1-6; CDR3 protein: CASSASTGSLIKSPLHF; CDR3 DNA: TGTGCCAGCAGTGCCTCGACAGGGTCTCTCATAAAGTCACCCCTCCACTTT
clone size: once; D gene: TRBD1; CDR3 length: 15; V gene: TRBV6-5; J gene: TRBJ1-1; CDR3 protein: CASSYLTGGHTEAFF; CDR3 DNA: TGTGCCAGCAGTTACTTGACAGGGGGCCACACTGAAGCTTTCTTT
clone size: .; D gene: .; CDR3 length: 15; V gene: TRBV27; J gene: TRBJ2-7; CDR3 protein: CASNLSGRASYEQYF; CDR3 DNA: TGTGCCAGCAATTTAAGTGGCAGGGCGTCCTACGAGCAGTACTTC
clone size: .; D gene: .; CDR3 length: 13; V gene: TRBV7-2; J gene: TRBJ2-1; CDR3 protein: CASSLAGGVEQFF; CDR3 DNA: TGTGCCAGCAGCTTAGCAGGGGGGGTTGAGCAGTTCTTC
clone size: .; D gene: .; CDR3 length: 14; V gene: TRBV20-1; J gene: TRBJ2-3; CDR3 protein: CSASDRGFTDTQYF; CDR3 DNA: TGCAGTGCTAGTGATCGGGGTTTCACAGATACGCAGTATTTT
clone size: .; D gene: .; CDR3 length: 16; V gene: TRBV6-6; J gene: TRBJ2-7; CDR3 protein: CASSYGVARLKTGQYF; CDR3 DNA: TGTGCCAGCAGTTACGGGGTGGCCCGCCTTAAGACAGGGCAGTACTTC
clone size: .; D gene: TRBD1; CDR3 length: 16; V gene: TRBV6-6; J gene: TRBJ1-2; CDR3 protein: CASSYNYRGRSYGYTF; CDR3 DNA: TGTGCCAGCAGTTACAACTACAGGGGGCGAAGCTATGGCTACACCTTC
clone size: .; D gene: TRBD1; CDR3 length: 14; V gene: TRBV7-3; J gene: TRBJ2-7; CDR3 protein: CASTTGTGNYEQYF; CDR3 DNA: TGTGCCAGCACCACCGGGACAGGGAACTACGAGCAGTACTTC
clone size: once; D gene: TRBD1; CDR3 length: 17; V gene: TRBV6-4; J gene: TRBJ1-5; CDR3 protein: CASRRRDSRYSNQPQHF; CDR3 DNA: TGTGCCAGCAGACGACGGGACAGCCGTTATAGCAATCAGCCCCAGCATTTT
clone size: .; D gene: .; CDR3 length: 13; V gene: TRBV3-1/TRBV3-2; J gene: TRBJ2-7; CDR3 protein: CASSPSPAYEQYF; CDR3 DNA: TGTGCCAGCAGCCCCTCCCCAGCCTACGAGCAGTACTTC
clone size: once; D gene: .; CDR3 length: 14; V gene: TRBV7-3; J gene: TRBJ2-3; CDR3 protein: CASSPGVSTDTQYF; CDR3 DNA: TGTGCCAGCAGCCCAGGTGTTTCCACAGATACGCAGTATTTT
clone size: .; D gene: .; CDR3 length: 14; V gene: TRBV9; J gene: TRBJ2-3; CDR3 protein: CASSGLGGEDTQYF; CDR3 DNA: TGTGCCAGCAGCGGATTAGGGGGAGAGGATACGCAGTATTTT
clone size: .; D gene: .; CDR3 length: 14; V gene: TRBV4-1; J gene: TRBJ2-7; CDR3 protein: CASSLGGPRHEQYF; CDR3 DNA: TGCGCCAGCAGCCTCGGGGGGCCGCGGCACGAGCAGTACTTC
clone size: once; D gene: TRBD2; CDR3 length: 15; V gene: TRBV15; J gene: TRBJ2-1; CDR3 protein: CATSRVLAAYNEQFF; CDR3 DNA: TGTGCCACCAGCAGAGTACTAGCGGCCTACAATGAGCAGTTCTTC
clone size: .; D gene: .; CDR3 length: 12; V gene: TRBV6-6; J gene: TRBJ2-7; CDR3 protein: CASSSSSYEQYF; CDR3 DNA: TGTGCCAGCAGTTCCAGTTCCTACGAGCAGTACTTC
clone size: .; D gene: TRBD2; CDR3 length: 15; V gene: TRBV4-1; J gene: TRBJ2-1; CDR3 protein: CASSQDWLAGGRQFF; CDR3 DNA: TGCGCCAGCAGCCAAGATTGGCTAGCGGGGGGGCGTCAGTTCTTC
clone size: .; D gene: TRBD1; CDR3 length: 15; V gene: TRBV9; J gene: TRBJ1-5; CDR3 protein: CASSAGGFSNQPQHF; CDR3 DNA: TGTGCCAGCAGCGCAGGGGGCTTTAGCAATCAGCCCCAGCATTTT
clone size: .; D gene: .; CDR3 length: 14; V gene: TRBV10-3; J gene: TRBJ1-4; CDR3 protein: CATHNGVTNEKLFF; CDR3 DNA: TGTGCTACCCATAACGGGGTAACTAATGAAAAACTGTTTTTT
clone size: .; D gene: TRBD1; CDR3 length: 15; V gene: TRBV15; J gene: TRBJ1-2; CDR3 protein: CATSKRQGHQDGYTF; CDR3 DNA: TGTGCCACCAGCAAAAGACAGGGGCACCAGGATGGCTACACCTTC
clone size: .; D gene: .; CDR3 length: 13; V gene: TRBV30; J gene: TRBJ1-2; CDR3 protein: CAWSPVASYGYTF; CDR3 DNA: TGTGCCTGGAGTCCTGTAGCCTCCTATGGCTACACCTTC
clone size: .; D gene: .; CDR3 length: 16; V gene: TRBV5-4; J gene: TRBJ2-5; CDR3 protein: CASSLGASFAQETQYF; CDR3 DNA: TGTGCCAGCAGCTTGGGGGCTAGCTTTGCCCAAGAGACCCAGTACTTC
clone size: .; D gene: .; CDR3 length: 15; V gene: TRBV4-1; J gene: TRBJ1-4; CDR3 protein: CASSQGSRTNEKLFF; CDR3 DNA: TGCGCCAGCAGCCAAGGATCCAGAACTAATGAAAAACTGTTTTTT
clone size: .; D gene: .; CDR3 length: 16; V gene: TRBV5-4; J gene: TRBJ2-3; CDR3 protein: CASSLYRGARVDTQYF; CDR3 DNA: TGTGCCAGCAGCTTGTATCGGGGGGCCAGGGTAGATACGCAGTATTTT
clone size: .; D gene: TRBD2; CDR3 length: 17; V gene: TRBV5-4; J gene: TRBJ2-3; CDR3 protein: CASSRQASGVITDTQYF; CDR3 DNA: TGTGCCAGCAGCCGCCAGGCTAGCGGGGTTATAACAGATACGCAGTATTTT
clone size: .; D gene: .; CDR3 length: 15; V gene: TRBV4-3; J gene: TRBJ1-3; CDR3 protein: CASSPGRWSGNTIYF; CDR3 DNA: TGCGCCAGCAGCCCCGGCAGGTGGTCTGGAAACACCATATATTTT
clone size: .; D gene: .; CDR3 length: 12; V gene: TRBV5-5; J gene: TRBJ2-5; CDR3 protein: CASSQEVETQYF; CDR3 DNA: TGTGCCAGCAGCCAAGAGGTAGAGACCCAGTACTTC
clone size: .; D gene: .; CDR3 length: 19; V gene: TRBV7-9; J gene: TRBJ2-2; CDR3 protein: CASSLAPGQATSHTGELFF; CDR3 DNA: TGTGCCAGCAGCCTAGCGCCCGGACAGGCTACCTCTCACACCGGGGAGCTGTTTTTT
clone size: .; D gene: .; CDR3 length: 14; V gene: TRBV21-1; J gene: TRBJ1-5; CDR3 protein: CASSPPATGQPQHF; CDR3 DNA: TGTGCCAGCAGCCCTCCCGCCACCGGTCAGCCCCAGCATTTT
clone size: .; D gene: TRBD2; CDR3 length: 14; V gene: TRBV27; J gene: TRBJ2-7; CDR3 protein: CASSLSGRGYEQYF; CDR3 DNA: TGTGCCAGCAGTTTATCGGGGAGGGGCTACGAGCAGTACTTC
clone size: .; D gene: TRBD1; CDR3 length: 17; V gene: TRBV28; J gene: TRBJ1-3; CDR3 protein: CASSWGQGPRIGNTIYF; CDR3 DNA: TGTGCCAGCAGTTGGGGACAGGGCCCTCGTATTGGAAACACCATATATTTT